This is a list of T cell receptor beta chains from one sample in a study of T cells in Graves' hyperthyroidism and ophthalmopathy. TCRdb independently ran MiXCR on the multiplex PCR reads; one entry per CDR3 protein. This table holds a few hundred thousand distinct CDR3 sequences, around 21% found once. The sequencing input was blood. These TCRs come from a man between 18 and 29 years old with Graves' hyperthyroidism. The CDR3 runs from the conserved cysteine through the conserved F or W. Each record gives: J gene, V gene, CDR3 protein.

J: TRBJ1-1
V: TRBV6-1
CDR3: CASSHYPQTGDSEAFF

J: TRBJ1-5
V: TRBV28
CDR3: CASSFRQINQPQHF

J: TRBJ2-7
V: TRBV9
CDR3: CASGEQYF

J: TRBJ1-6
V: TRBV2
CDR3: CASSEEGFISYNSPLHF

J: TRBJ2-5
V: TRBV6-5
CDR3: CATTPVQETQYF

J: TRBJ1-6
V: TRBV6-5
CDR3: CASSYSSDRGNSPLHF

J: TRBJ2-2
V: TRBV28
CDR3: CASSAWTTNTGELFF

J: TRBJ1-1
V: TRBV3-1
CDR3: CASSPGQGAEGAFF

J: TRBJ1-1
V: TRBV6-2/TRBV6-3
CDR3: CASSYQLDRETEAFF

J: TRBJ1-2
V: TRBV6-5
CDR3: CASSYSWDRGNYGYTF

J: TRBJ1-1
V: TRBV12-3/TRBV12-4
CDR3: CASSFYRFEAFF

J: TRBJ2-5
V: TRBV29-1
CDR3: CSATAETQYF

J: TRBJ2-5
V: TRBV20-1
CDR3: CSARDCWDPKETQYF